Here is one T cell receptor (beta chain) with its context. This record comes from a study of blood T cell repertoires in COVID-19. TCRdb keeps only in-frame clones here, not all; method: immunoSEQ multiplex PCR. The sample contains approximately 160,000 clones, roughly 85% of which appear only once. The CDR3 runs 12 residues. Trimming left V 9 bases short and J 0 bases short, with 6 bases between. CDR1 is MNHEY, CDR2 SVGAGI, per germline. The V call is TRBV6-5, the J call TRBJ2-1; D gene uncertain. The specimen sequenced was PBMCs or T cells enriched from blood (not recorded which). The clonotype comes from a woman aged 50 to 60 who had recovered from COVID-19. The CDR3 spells CASLSSYNEQFF. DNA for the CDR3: TGTGCCAGTCTTAGCTCCTACAATGAGCAGTTCTTC.